These 2 T cell receptor beta chains were sequenced from one sample in a study of blood T cell repertoires in COVID-19. Using immunoSEQ multiplex PCR, the repertoire was profiled, and TCRdb retains in-frame clones only, with some absent. This table has 100,000 to 150,000 clones, roughly 69% appearing once. The sample consisted of peripheral blood. These TCRs come from a woman between 65 and 79 years old with acute or convalescent COVID-19.

The chain employs TRBV11-2 and TRBJ1-2, with D possibly matching TRBD1 (6 bases). The germline CDR1 and CDR2 sequences are SGHAT and FQNNGV. V lost 0 bases and J 7 bases, leaving 6 bases between the germline ends. This CDR3 spans 12 amino acids. The DNA for the CDR3 is TGTGCCAGCAGCTTAGAGGGGGCTGGCTACACCTTC. This encodes CASSLEGAGYTF. The full variable domain, with the rest looked up from reference TRBV11-2 and TRBJ1-2, is EAGVAQSPRYKIIEKRQSVAFWCNPISGHATLYWYQQILGQGPKLLIQFQNNGVVDDSQLPKDRFSAERLKGVDSTLKIQPAKLEDSAVYLCASSLEGAGYTFGSGTRLTVV.

The rearrangement joins TRBV7-2 to TRBJ1-1; D possibly corresponds to TRBD1 (5 bases). Germline CDR1 and CDR2: SGHTA and FQGNSA. CDR3 length: 14 residues. Deletions cut 1 base from V and 4 bases from J, with 10 bases between. The CDR3 here is CASSLEGIGTEAFF. CDR3 coding DNA: TGTGCCAGCAGCTTAGAGGGGATCGGCACTGAAGCTTTCTTT.